The next 28 T cell receptor beta chains were all read from a single sample in a study of response to subunit inactivated influenza vaccine. One entry per CDR3 protein, called by TCRdb with MiXCR from the RT-PCR reads. The sample consists of 650,000 to 850,000 distinct CDR3 sequences, 14% of them appearing once. Sample: PBMCs from blood, taken less than 15 days before vaccination. The receptor set was obtained from a man aged 50 or older who received an inactivated influenza vaccine.

This clonotype appeared many times. The rearrangement uses TRBV7-2 and TRBJ2-5, with D perhaps TRBD1 (5 bases). The CDR3 has 12 amino acids. The V gene lost 5 bases and the J gene lost 7 bases, with 11 bases spanning the gap. Germline loops: CDR1 SGHTA, CDR2 FQGNSA. CDR3 in amino acids: CASSLDTGTQYF. In DNA, the CDR3 is TGTGCCAGCAGCCTGGACACGGGGACCCAGTACTTC. The variable domain in full, with the rest retrieved from reference TRBV7-2 and TRBJ2-5, is GAGVSQSPSNKVTEKGKDVELRCDPISGHTALYWYRQSLGQGLEFLIYFQGNSAPDKSGLPSDRFSAERTGGSVSTLTIQRTQQEDSAVYLCASSLDTGTQYFGPGTRLLVL.

This clonotype was seen more than once but under ten times. This CDR3 reads CASSFTGFTVTEAFF. The CDR3 DNA is TGTGCCAGCAGCTTTACAGGTTTCACGGTTACTGAAGCTTTCTTT. V usage is TRBV5-6 and J usage is TRBJ1-1, with a possible D match to TRBD1 (5 bases). The CDR3 loop spans 15 amino acids. CDR1 is SGHDT and CDR2 is YYEEEE in the germline V gene. Trimming removed 2 bases from V and 5 bases from J, with 16 bases in between.

This clonotype was seen more than once but under ten times. The CDR3 region is CASSEIGLADTQYF. DNA for the CDR3: TGTGCCAGCAGTGAAATAGGTCTGGCAGATACGCAGTATTTT. This chain joins TRBV2 and TRBJ2-3; D is unresolved. This CDR3 region has 14 residues. Trimming stripped 2 bases from V and 4 bases from J, with 10 bases between. Looked up from germline, CDR1 is SNHLY and CDR2 is FYNNEI.

The sample holds many counts of this clonotype. This chain joins TRBV4-1 and TRBJ2-5; the match to TRBD2 covers 10 bases. CDR3 length: 18 amino acids. J gave up 5 bases and V 2 bases, and 14 bases lay outside the gene matches. Germline V gene data show CDR1 as MGHRA and CDR2 as YSYEKL. This chain's CDR3 is CASSQLFMKREGPETQYF. For the CDR3, the DNA is TGCGCCAGCAGCCAATTGTTTATGAAGCGGGAGGGCCCGGAGACCCAGTACTTC.

This clonotype was seen a handful of times. The chain links TRBV3-1 to TRBJ2-5; D uncertain. The CDR3 runs 15 residues. Germline loops: CDR1 LGHDT, CDR2 YNNKEL (reference sequence). V was trimmed by 0 bases and J by 1 base, leaving 9 bases between them. CDR3: CASSQDRDTQETQYF. The CDR3, as DNA: TGTGCCAGCAGCCAAGATCGTGACACCCAAGAGACCCAGTACTTC.

There are many counts of this clonotype. V usage is TRBV18 and J usage is TRBJ2-7, with TRBD2 identical over 10 bases. CDR1 KGHSH and CDR2 LQKENI come from the germline V gene. V was clipped by 3 bases and J by 0 bases; unmatched bases: 2. This CDR3 comprises 15 residues. The CDR3 region is CASSPGLAASYEQYF. The CDR3 DNA follows: TGTGCCAGCTCACCTGGACTAGCGGCCTCCTACGAGCAGTACTTC.

The rearrangement joins TRBV10-1 to TRBJ2-3; D might be TRBD1 (6 bases). Deletions cut 3 bases from V and 0 bases from J, with 16 bases between. The CDR3 loop spans 17 amino acids. The germline CDR1 and CDR2 sequences are WNHNN and SYGVQD (reference sequence). DNA of the CDR3: TGCGCCAGCAGTGACCTGGACAGCTACCCTAGCACAGATACGCAGTATTTT. It is translated as CASSDLDSYPSTDTQYF.

Here the CDR3 reads CSVEQGASYEQYF. CDR3 sequence (DNA): TGCAGCGTAGAACAGGGGGCGTCCTACGAGCAGTACTTC. The chain uses TRBV29-1 and TRBJ2-7, with TRBD1 matching 9 bases. Per germline, CDR1 SQVTM and CDR2 ANQGSEA. The CDR3 loop spans 13 amino acids. The V and J ends lost 6 bases and 1 base, in that order; junction bases with no gene match: 4.

This rearrangement joins TRBV28 to TRBJ2-6, with 7 bases identical to TRBD1. In germline, CDR1 is MDHEN, CDR2 SYDVKM. With 8 bases clipped from V and 5 bases from J, the junction kept 15 bases outside the gene matches. This CDR3 comprises 17 residues. In DNA, the CDR3 is TGTGCCAGCGGACAGGAGCACTTCCTCGCCAGGGCCAACGTCCTGACTTTC. As protein: CASGQEHFLARANVLTF.

This clonotype appeared many times. The chain links TRBV7-2 to TRBJ2-3, with 12 bases matching TRBD2. This CDR3 region has 16 residues. The ends lost 5 bases at V and 7 bases at J; junction bases unmatched: 10. Germline loops: CDR1 SGHTA, CDR2 FQGNSA. CDR3 coding DNA: TGTGCCAGCAGCCAAGCTAGCGGGAGGGCCGTGTATACGCAGTATTTT. Protein: CASSQASGRAVYTQYF.

The V call is TRBV6-1, the J call TRBJ2-7, with no clear D. Germline values: CDR1 MNHNS, CDR2 SASEGT. V was cut by 6 bases and J by 2 bases, with 11 bases left in between. The CDR3 is 13 amino acids. This CDR3 is CASRTPSTYEQYF. DNA for the CDR3: TGTGCCAGCAGAACACCCTCGACCTACGAGCAGTACTTC.

This clonotype was seen only a few times. The chain uses TRBV29-1 and TRBJ2-3, with D possibly TRBD2 on 5 matching bases. The CDR3 is 13 amino acids. Germline CDR1 SQVTM, CDR2 ANQGSEA. The V and J ends lost 4 bases and 2 bases respectively, with 10 bases between them. The CDR3 region is CSVAEGHTDTQYF. In DNA, the CDR3 is TGCAGCGTTGCCGAGGGCCACACAGATACGCAGTATTTT.

The rearrangement uses TRBV29-1 and TRBJ2-1; 8 bases agree with TRBD2. V was clipped by 2 bases and J by 2 bases; unmatched bases: 11. CDR3 length equals 17 residues. Germline V gives CDR1 SQVTM, CDR2 ANQGSEA. CDR3 in DNA: TGCAGCGTTGAAACGGGAGGGCCCGTCCTCCCCTACAATGAGCAGTTCTTC. Translated, it gives CSVETGGPVLPYNEQFF.

Many counts were recorded for this clonotype. The chain uses TRBV5-1 and TRBJ2-1; 9 nucleotides line up with TRBD2. CDR1 is SGHRS and CDR2 is YFSETQ in the germline V gene. The CDR3 loop spans 16 amino acids. Trimming cost V 4 bases and J 5 bases; bases outside gene matches: 10. CDR3 DNA: TGCGCCAGCAGCCTGCGTGTTAGCGGGGGACACAATGAGCAGTTCTTC. Translated: CASSLRVSGGHNEQFF.

The chain has TRBV3-1 and TRBJ2-5, with TRBD2 identical over 15 bases. Trimming took 7 bases from V and 5 from J; bases not matched to a gene: 8. This CDR3 has 16 residues. Per germline, CDR1 LGHDT and CDR2 YNNKEL (reference sequence). For the CDR3, the DNA is TGTGCCAGCAACAAGAGGACTAGCGGGAGGGATGAGACCCAGTACTTC. It encodes CASNKRTSGRDETQYF.

The sample holds a few counts of this clonotype. The CDR3 reads CASSLVGARNEKLFF. The CDR3 bases are TGTGCCAGCAGCTTAGTCGGGGCGCGGAATGAAAAACTGTTTTTT. This chain links TRBV11-2 with TRBJ1-4, with D possibly being TRBD1 (5 bases). The CDR3 covers 15 residues. Germline CDR1 and CDR2: SGHAT and FQNNGV. V was shortened by 1 base and J by 5 bases, with 11 bases between the two germline ends.

The chain links TRBV9 to TRBJ1-1; D is unclear. This CDR3 has 14 amino acids. V was trimmed by 3 bases and J by 3 bases, leaving 12 bases between them. The germline CDR1 and CDR2 sequences are SGDLS and YYNGEE. Here the CDR3 reads CASSDLAGYTEAFF. CDR3 nucleotide sequence: TGTGCCAGCAGCGACCTGGCCGGTTACACTGAAGCTTTCTTT.

This clonotype has just a few counts. This chain connects TRBV28 to TRBJ1-5, with no clear D. The V gene lost 6 bases and the J gene lost 9 bases, with 12 bases spanning the gap. The length of the CDR3 is 12 residues. In germline, CDR1 is MDHEN, CDR2 SYDVKM. CDR3 amino acids: CASSPTSLPQHF. The CDR3 region has the DNA TGTGCCAGCAGCCCCACCTCTCTGCCCCAGCATTTT.

The chain couples TRBV20-1 to TRBJ2-5; TRBD1 matches at 9 bases. The germline V gene encodes CDR1 DFQATT and CDR2 SNEGSKA (reference sequence). The CDR3 has 13 residues. After removal of 6 bases from V and 2 bases from J, the junction contained 4 bases not matched to a gene. The CDR3 DNA is TGCAGTGCGATCGGGACAGGGCAAGAGACCCAGTACTTC. It yields the protein CSAIGTGQETQYF.

This clonotype was recorded a few times. The chain uses TRBV6-1 and TRBJ1-5; the match to TRBD1 covers 8 bases. The length of the CDR3 is 15 residues. With V trimmed by 1 base and J by 7 bases, 6 bases remained unmatched. CDR1 MNHNS and CDR2 SASEGT come from the germline V gene. As DNA, the CDR3 is TGTGCCAGCAGTGAAGTAGACAGGGGTTCCCAGCCCCAGCATTTT. Translation gives CASSEVDRGSQPQHF.

At least ten counts were recorded for this clonotype. The chain is built from TRBV20-1 and TRBJ2-1, with 7 bases that match TRBD2. This CDR3 comprises 13 residues. Germline CDR1 DFQATT, CDR2 SNEGSKA (reference sequence). V lost 6 bases and J lost 7; bases outside the gene matches: 9. The CDR3, as DNA: TGCAGTGCGCTTCCAACTAGCGTGAATGAGCAGTTCTTC. It yields the protein CSALPTSVNEQFF.

The rearrangement uses TRBV27 and TRBJ1-6, with TRBD1 matching 7 bases. J was trimmed by 0 bases and V by 0 bases; bases with no gene match: 2. This CDR3 contains 17 residues. CDR1 is MNHEY, CDR2 SMNVEV, per germline (reference sequence). The CDR3 DNA is TGTGCCAGCAGTTTATCGGGACAGAGCTCCTATAATTCACCCCTCCACTTT. Its translation is CASSLSGQSSYNSPLHF.

The CDR3 DNA sequence: TGTGCCAGCAGTTACCCGGCAGGGCATGACGAGACCCAGTACTTC. This sequence encodes CASSYPAGHDETQYF. This chain joins TRBV6-2 or TRBV6-3 and TRBJ2-5, with D possibly matching TRBD1 (5 bases). Trimming stripped 2 bases from V and 5 bases from J, with 15 bases between. The CDR3 is 15 amino acids. Per the germline V gene, CDR1 is MNHEY and CDR2 is SVGEGT.

The chain has TRBV20-1 and TRBJ2-7; tentatively, D is TRBD2 (6 bases). The ends were cut back, 6 bases at V and 5 bases at J, with 8 bases in the middle. Germline-derived CDR1 and CDR2 are DFQATT and SNEGSKA (reference sequence). CDR3 size: 10 residues. The CDR3 DNA sequence: TGCAGTGCCTCGGGGGACGAGCAGTACTTC. Translated, it gives CSASGDEQYF.

This clonotype was recorded a few times. J is TRBJ2-1 and V is TRBV28; 7 bases are a match to TRBD2. This CDR3 has 15 residues. V lost 4 bases to trimming and J lost 7 bases; unmatched junction nucleotides: 10. CDR1 is MDHEN and CDR2 is SYDVKM in the germline V gene. In DNA form, the CDR3 reads TGTGCCAGCAGTTCCGCGCAGGGAGGGTTTAATGAGCAGTTCTTC. It codes for CASSSAQGGFNEQFF. Filled out from reference TRBV28 and TRBJ2-1, the complete variable domain reads DVKVTQSSRYLVKRTGEKVFLECVQDMDHENMFWYRQDPGLGLRLIYFSYDVKMKEKGDIPEGYSVSREKKERFSLILESASTNQTSMYLCASSSAQGGFNEQFFGPGTRLTVL.

This clonotype was seen many times. The chain links TRBV5-1 to TRBJ2-7, with 13 bases fitting TRBD2. CDR3 length: 16 residues. V trimming: 4 bases; J trimming: 4 bases; junction bases outside the gene matches: 8. Looked up from germline, CDR1 is SGHRS and CDR2 is YFSETQ. DNA for the CDR3: TGCGCCAGCAGCCCAGGACTAGCGGGAGTCTCGTACGAGCAGTACTTC. Protein product: CASSPGLAGVSYEQYF. The full variable domain, completed using reference TRBV5-1 and TRBJ2-7, is KAGVTQTPRYLIKTRGQQVTLSCSPISGHRSVSWYQQTPGQGLQFLFEYFSETQRNKGNFPGRFSGRQFSNSRSEMNVSTLELGDSALYLCASSPGLAGVSYEQYFGPGTRLTVT.

V is TRBV5-6 and J is TRBJ2-7; tentative D call: TRBD2 (6 bases). The V and J ends lost 3 bases and 6 bases respectively, with 19 bases between them. Germline CDR1 reads SGHDT; CDR2 reads YYEEEE. CDR3 length equals 15 residues. The CDR3 loop reads CASSSVRQGGLEQYF. The CDR3 DNA follows: TGTGCCAGCAGCTCCGTTAGGCAGGGAGGTCTCGAGCAGTACTTC.

The chain joins TRBV12-3 or TRBV12-4 to TRBJ2-2; 10 bases line up with TRBD2. The CDR3 runs to 15 residues. Germline trimming cut 4 bases from V and 4 bases from J; bases unmatched to any gene: 3. CDR3 residues: CASSWTSGTTGELFF. CDR3 nucleotides: TGTGCCAGCAGTTGGACTAGCGGTACCACCGGGGAGCTGTTTTTT.